The clone carrying this TCR beta chain was observed a handful of times. The CDR3 totals 14 residues. The trim removed 6 bases at V and 4 bases at J, leaving 6 bases unmatched. CDR1 and CDR2 (germline): SGHNT, YYREEE (reference sequence). This entry is derived from a study of blood T cell repertoires in COVID-19. The overall study: The United States, Italy and Spain supplied acute and convalescent COVID-19 samples. The cDNA or gDNA used as material had been derived from T cells, B-cell-depleted T cells, or PBMCs.

Sequencing was performed with immunoSEQ multiplex PCR; in TCRdb, only in-frame clones are kept and a portion is missing. The sample has around 200,000 clones; 85% to 90% are singletons. Followed longitudinally, the Seattle patients had been enrolled during active infection. The rearrangement uses TRBV5-4 and TRBJ1-3; 8 positions match TRBD1. The sequence derives from a woman aged 55-75 years with COVID-19, enrolled during active disease. The sample taken for sequencing was peripheral blood. The CDR3 spells CASTETGVGNTIYF. The DNA for the CDR3 is TGTGCCAGCACCGAGACAGGGGTGGGAAACACCATATATTTT.